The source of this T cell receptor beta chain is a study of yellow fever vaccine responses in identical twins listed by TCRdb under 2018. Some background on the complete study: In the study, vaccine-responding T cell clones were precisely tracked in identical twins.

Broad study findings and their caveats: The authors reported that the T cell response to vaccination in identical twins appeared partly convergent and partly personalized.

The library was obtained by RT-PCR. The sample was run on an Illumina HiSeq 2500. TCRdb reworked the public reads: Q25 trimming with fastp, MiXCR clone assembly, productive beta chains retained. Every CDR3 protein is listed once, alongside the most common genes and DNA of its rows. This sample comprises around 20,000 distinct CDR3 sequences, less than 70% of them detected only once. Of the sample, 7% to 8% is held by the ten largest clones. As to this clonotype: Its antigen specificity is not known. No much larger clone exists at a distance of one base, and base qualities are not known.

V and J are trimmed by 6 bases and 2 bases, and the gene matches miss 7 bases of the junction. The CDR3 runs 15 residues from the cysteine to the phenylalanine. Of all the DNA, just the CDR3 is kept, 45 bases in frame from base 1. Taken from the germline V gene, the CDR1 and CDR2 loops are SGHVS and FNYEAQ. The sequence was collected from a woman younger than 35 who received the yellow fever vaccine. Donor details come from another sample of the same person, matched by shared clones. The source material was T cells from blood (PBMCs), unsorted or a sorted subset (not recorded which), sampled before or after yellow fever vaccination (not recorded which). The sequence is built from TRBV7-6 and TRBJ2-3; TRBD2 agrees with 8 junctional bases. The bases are TGTGCCAGCAGGCCGACTAGCGTGAACACAGATACGCAGTATTTT. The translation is CASRPTSVNTDTQYF.